One sample yielded the 19 T cell receptor beta chains listed below, sequenced in a study of spatial heterogeneity in lung cancer. Whole-study findings and limits: Tumor mutation count correlated with how many alpha and beta TCRs expanded intratumorally.

TCRdb reprocessed the 5' RACE reads with MiXCR, giving one entry per CDR3 protein. The sample consists of roughly 1,500 distinct CDR3 sequences, roughly 9.3% of them appearing once. Their target antigens are unknown. Time point defined: sample taken at primary tumor resection. The specimen was lung tumor tissue, collected at surgery. The origin of the receptors is a male donor with early-stage non-small cell lung cancer.

By sample share, this clonotype is medium-sized (0.01 to 0.1%). This rearrangement joins TRBV11-2 to TRBJ2-7; 9 bases map to TRBD1. Looked up from germline, CDR1 is SGHAT and CDR2 is FQNNGV. This CDR3 is 15 amino acids long. V lost 1 base, J lost 2 bases, and 3 bases stayed unmatched. DNA for the CDR3: TGTGCCAGCAGCTTAGCGACAGGGGGAACCTACGAGCAGTACTTC. Its translation: CASSLATGGTYEQYF.

This clonotype qualifies as medium-sized. The rearrangement links TRBV27 to TRBJ1-6; perhaps TRBD1 as D (5 bases). This CDR3 has 15 amino acids. Trimming removed 2 bases from V and 6 bases from J, with 11 bases in between. Germline CDR1 and CDR2: MNHEY and SMNVEV (reference sequence). The CDR3 sequence: CASSLSRVPNSPLHF. The CDR3 coding sequence is TGTGCCAGCAGTTTAAGCAGGGTCCCTAATTCACCCCTCCACTTT.

Judged by abundance, this clonotype is medium-sized. V usage is TRBV28 and J usage is TRBJ2-2, with D perhaps matching TRBD1 or TRBD2 (5 bases each). CDR3 length: 17 residues. Germline CDR1 MDHEN, CDR2 SYDVKM. The ends were cut back, 3 bases at V and 1 base at J, with 15 bases in the middle. The CDR3 is CASSFPAGRVNTGELFF. The CDR3 region has the DNA TGTGCCAGCAGTTTCCCCGCGGGCAGGGTGAACACCGGGGAGCTGTTTTTT.

In its sample, this clonotype is medium-sized. The chain carries TRBV28 and TRBJ2-3; D gene unclear. The CDR3 has 13 amino acids. Germline V gene data show CDR1 as MDHEN and CDR2 as SYDVKM. V lost 1 base to trimming and J lost 2 bases, with 4 bases between them. CDR3 in DNA: TGTGCCAGCAGTTTATTCTCCACAGATACGCAGTATTTT. Amino acid sequence: CASSLFSTDTQYF. Combining the CDR3 with reference TRBV28 and TRBJ2-3 gives the whole variable domain DVKVTQSSRYLVKRTGEKVFLECVQDMDHENMFWYRQDPGLGLRLIYFSYDVKMKEKGDIPEGYSVSREKKERFSLILESASTNQTSMYLCASSLFSTDTQYFGPGTRLTVL.

This clonotype is labeled as medium-sized. The chain couples TRBV7-9 to TRBJ1-1; D possibly corresponds to TRBD1 (6 bases). Germline lookup yields CDR1 SEHNR and CDR2 FQNEAQ (reference sequence). The CDR3 has 15 amino acids. Deletions cut 1 base from V and 5 bases from J, with 14 bases between. The CDR3, as DNA: TGTGCCAGCAGCTTAGTGGGATTTACAGGGACTGAAGCTTTCTTT. Its protein is CASSLVGFTGTEAFF.

This clonotype is judged medium-sized. One end of the junction fails to match germline, which may point to a read error. The rearrangement joins TRBV2 to TRBJ2-1, with 13 bases that match TRBD2. The germline V gene has CDR1 SNHLY and CDR2 FYNNEI. This CDR3 has 11 amino acids. The CDR3 sequence is CASFTGTSGMF. Here the CDR3 DNA reads TGTGCCAGTTTTACCGGGACTAGCGGGATGTTC.

This clonotype was recorded at least ten times. The chain uses TRBV5-1 and TRBJ1-1, with D uncertain. Germline V gene lookup returns CDR1 SGHRS and CDR2 YFSETQ. This CDR3 has 14 amino acids. Trimming removed 5 bases from V and 3 bases from J, with 14 bases in between. In DNA, the CDR3 is TGCGCCAGCAGTTCTTCAGGAGGTGACACTGAAGCTTTCTTT. The encoded protein is CASSSSGGDTEAFF.

In this sample, this clonotype is medium-sized. The genes are TRBV7-9 and TRBJ2-1; D remains ambiguous. The CDR3 spans 12 residues. The germline CDR1 and CDR2 sequences are SEHNR and FQNEAQ (reference sequence). With 4 bases removed from V and 5 bases from J, the gap between germline ends came to 6 bases. The CDR3 loop is CASSSLHNEQFF. The CDR3 DNA reads TGTGCCAGCAGCTCGCTTCACAATGAGCAGTTCTTC.

By proportion, this clonotype is medium-sized. The chain recombines TRBV7-2 with TRBJ2-1; D unresolved. V was cut by 1 base and J by 1 base, with 8 bases left in between. Germline V lookup: CDR1 SGHTA, CDR2 FQGNSA. The CDR3 has 15 amino acids. The CDR3 coding sequence is TGTGCCAGCAGCTTAGACTTTTTATCCTACAATGAGCAGTTCTTC. Amino acid sequence: CASSLDFLSYNEQFF.

By its share, this clonotype is medium-sized (0.01 to 0.1%). J is TRBJ1-4 and V is TRBV12-3 or TRBV12-4, with a weak D call TRBD1 (5 bases). Trimming took off 2 bases at V and 8 bases at J, with 12 bases between the two ends. This CDR3 region has 14 residues. The CDR3 region is CASSLQGRTEKLFF. CDR3 nucleotides: TGTGCCAGCAGTTTACAGGGAAGAACAGAAAAACTGTTTTTT.

This clonotype was seen many times. The CDR3 reads CASSSGTGGRDTQYF. The CDR3 DNA is TGTGCCAGCAGCTCCGGGACAGGGGGAAGGGATACGCAGTATTTT. The V call is TRBV6-5, the J call TRBJ2-3; 11 bases fit TRBD1. Germline V lookup: CDR1 MNHEY, CDR2 SVGAGI. Trimming at V came to 6 bases and at J to 6 bases, leaving 8 bases not matched to a gene. The CDR3 runs 15 residues.

By sample share, this clonotype is medium-sized. The V and J genes are TRBV30 and TRBJ2-1, with D unclear. Germline lookup yields CDR1 GTSNPN and CDR2 SVGIG (reference sequence). Trimming cost V 3 bases and J 2 bases, with 8 bases left between them. The CDR3 covers 13 residues. CDR3 nucleotides: TGTGCCTGGAGCCCCGGGCCCTACAATGAGCAGTTCTTC. It encodes CAWSPGPYNEQFF.

By frequency in the sample, this clonotype is medium-sized. This chain links TRBV5-4 with TRBJ2-2, with D hard to call. CDR1 and CDR2 from the germline V gene are SGHNT and YYREEE (reference sequence). Trimming removed 0 bases from V and 3 bases from J, with 6 bases in between. The CDR3 extends over 14 amino acids. The CDR3, as DNA: TGTGCCAGCAGCTTGGCCGAGTACACCGGGGAGCTGTTTTTT. It yields the protein CASSLAEYTGELFF.

This clonotype is classed as medium-sized. This chain connects TRBV27 to TRBJ2-1; possibly TRBD1 or TRBD2 for D (5 bases each). This CDR3 spans 13 amino acids. V gave up 6 bases and J gave up 8 bases, with 14 bases separating them. CDR1 is MNHEY and CDR2 is SMNVEV in the germline V gene (reference sequence). CDR3 region: CASRGAGTHEQFF. CDR3 bases: TGTGCCAGCAGGGGCGCAGGGACCCATGAGCAGTTCTTC.

This clonotype is labeled medium-sized. CDR3 residues: CAGFQRESLNEQFF. The CDR3 DNA is TGTGCTGGGTTTCAGCGGGAGAGTCTAAATGAGCAGTTCTTC. V is TRBV21-1 and J is TRBJ2-1; the table's TRBD2 call for D was not verified on the DNA. TRBV21-1 is classified as a pseudogene. This CDR3 is 14 amino acids long.

By proportion, this clonotype is medium-sized. The rearrangement links TRBV18 to TRBJ1-5; 8 nucleotides match TRBD1. CDR3 length: 15 residues. Per the germline V gene, CDR1 is KGHSH and CDR2 is LQKENI. Losses at the gene ends were 4 bases for V and 7 bases for J; bases not matched to a gene: 9. The CDR3 loop is CASSQGQEWAQPQHF. The CDR3, as DNA: TGTGCCAGCTCACAGGGACAGGAGTGGGCCCAGCCCCAGCATTTT. The complete variable domain, with remaining parts taken from reference TRBV18 and TRBJ1-5, reads NAGVMQNPRHLVRRRGQEARLRCSPMKGHSHVYWYRQLPEEGLKFMVYLQKENIIDESGMPKERFSAEFPKEGPSILRIQQVVRGDSAAYFCASSQGQEWAQPQHFGDGTRLSIL.

This chain joins TRBV24-1 and TRBJ2-1; 13 nucleotides match TRBD2. This CDR3 comprises 20 residues. Germline-derived CDR1 and CDR2 are KGHDR and SFDVKD. Trimming cost V 0 bases and J 4 bases; bases outside gene matches: 11. The CDR3: CATSDLRPDGTSGIYNEQFF. CDR3 coding DNA: TGTGCCACCAGTGATTTGCGTCCGGATGGGACTAGCGGGATTTACAATGAGCAGTTCTTC.

This clonotype is classed as medium-sized. This chain's CDR3 is CASSLKFGGTEQETQYF. CDR3 DNA sequence: TGTGCCAGCAGTTTAAAGTTTGGGGGAACGGAACAAGAGACCCAGTACTTC. V and J are TRBV27 and TRBJ2-5; D is possibly TRBD1 or TRBD2 (5 bases each). Deletions cut 2 bases from V and 2 bases from J, with 18 bases between. CDR1 and CDR2 (germline): MNHEY, SMNVEV (reference sequence). The length of the CDR3 is 17 residues.

This clonotype was picked up many times. The chain joins TRBV7-8 to TRBJ1-1; D may be TRBD1 (5 bases). CDR1 and CDR2 from the germline V gene are SGHVS and FQNEAQ. With 1 base removed from V and 1 base from J, the gap between germline ends came to 7 bases. This CDR3 comprises 14 residues. DNA of the CDR3: TGTGCCAGCAGCTTAGGAAGGGGGAACACTGAAGCTTTCTTT. Translating gives CASSLGRGNTEAFF.